This T cell receptor beta chain was identified in a study of blood T cell repertoires in COVID-19. Across the study: Some COVID-19 samples were acute and others convalescent; all came from the United States, Italy and Spain.

Sequencing used immunoSEQ multiplex PCR; TCRdb keeps in-frame clones, though not all of them. The data contain roughly 170,000 clones, 82% of them singletons. The CDR3 covers 13 residues. The V gene end was trimmed by 8 bases and the J gene end by 8 bases; junction bases not matched to a gene: 8. CDR1 MNHEY and CDR2 SVGAGI come from the germline V gene. The specimen was PBMCs or T cells enriched from blood (not recorded which). The clonotype originates from a man aged 55 to 69 who had recovered from COVID-19. The chain couples TRBV6-5 to TRBJ1-4; 7 nucleotides align to TRBD1. CDR3 sequence: CASGGQNGEKLFF. The CDR3 bases are TGTGCCAGCGGGGGACAGAACGGAGAAAAACTGTTTTTT.